The 2 T cell receptor beta chains below were found in one sample sequenced in a study of cytomegalovirus exposure and HLA in healthy donors. The PCR used 60 Vbeta and 13 Jbeta primers. Assay used: immunoSEQ multiplex PCR; TCRdb lists only in-frame clones, some missing. The sample has tens of thousands of clones; over 80% are singletons. Sequencing was done on a sample of PBMCs. These receptor sequences come from a man aged 18 to 30 in good health and CMV-seronegative.

This clone was recorded only once. The chain joins TRBV30 to TRBJ2-2; a possible D gene is TRBD2 (5 bases). CDR3 length: 13 amino acids. Deletions cut 0 bases from V and 5 bases from J, with 7 bases between. Per the germline V gene, CDR1 is GTSNPN and CDR2 is SVGIG (reference sequence). The CDR3 spells CAWSVRGTGELFF. The CDR3 nucleotides read TGTGCCTGGAGTGTACGGGGTACCGGGGAGCTGTTTTTT.

The CDR3 DNA reads as TGTGCCAGCAGTTTAATCCAGGGGTCGGGTATCGATGAGCAGTTCTTC. This translates into CASSLIQGSGIDEQFF. The rearrangement joins TRBV28 to TRBJ2-1; a possible D gene is TRBD1 (6 bases). V was shortened by 2 bases and J by 8 bases, with 19 bases between the two germline ends. The CDR3 runs to 16 residues. CDR1 and CDR2 from the germline V gene are MDHEN and SYDVKM. The entire variable domain, with the rest obtained from reference TRBV28 and TRBJ2-1, is as follows: DVKVTQSSRYLVKRTGEKVFLECVQDMDHENMFWYRQDPGLGLRLIYFSYDVKMKEKGDIPEGYSVSREKKERFSLILESASTNQTSMYLCASSLIQGSGIDEQFFGPGTRLTVL.